The 29 T cell receptor beta chains reported below all come from one sample, sequenced in a study of OX40 agonist ivuxolimab in advanced cancers. TCRdb's table, derived via immunoSEQ multiplex PCR, lists solely in-frame clones and lacks some. The table includes approximately 87,000 clones, under 95% detected once. Specimen: CD4+ or CD8+ T cells sorted from blood, collected in a trial of the OX40 agonist ivuxolimab. The receptors derive from an adult with an advanced solid tumor such as melanoma, head and neck, liver or kidney cancer.

The table lists this clone with a count of one. The rearrangement links TRBV7-2 to TRBJ1-1, with 9 bases that match TRBD1. Germline V gene sequence: CDR1 SGHTA, CDR2 FQGNSA. There are 18 residues in the CDR3. Germline trimming cut 2 bases from V and 0 bases from J; bases unmatched to any gene: 10. The CDR3 DNA follows: TGTGCCAGCAGCTTAAGGGGCGGGACAGGGTCCCTGAACACTGAAGCTTTCTTT. It codes for CASSLRGGTGSLNTEAFF.

This clone has a single count. The rearrangement links TRBV5-5 to TRBJ2-7, with D possibly matching TRBD1 (5 bases). The CDR3 loop spans 14 amino acids. The germline V gene encodes CDR1 SGHKS and CDR2 YYEKEE (reference sequence). V lost 1 base, J lost 6 bases, and 14 bases lay in between. The CDR3 region is CASSLKDLTGEQYF. Here the CDR3 DNA reads TGTGCCAGCAGCTTGAAAGACCTCACAGGCGAGCAGTACTTC.

The chain is built from TRBV27 and TRBJ2-7, with D hard to call. CDR1 is MNHEY, CDR2 SMNVEV, per germline (reference sequence). V lost 4 bases to trimming and J lost 7 bases, with 11 bases between them. The CDR3 covers 12 residues. CDR3 sequence reads: CASSSPRREQYF. The CDR3 bases are TGTGCCAGCAGTTCCCCCCGTCGGGAGCAGTACTTC.

This clone was counted once. The chain employs TRBV7-9 and TRBJ2-7; 12 nucleotides match TRBD2. This CDR3 region has 14 residues. V lost 4 bases to trimming and J lost 5 bases; unmatched junction nucleotides: 3. Germline lookup yields CDR1 SEHNR and CDR2 FQNEAQ (reference sequence). Here the CDR3 reads CASSWTSGIDEQYF. The CDR3 DNA is TGTGCCAGCAGCTGGACTAGCGGGATAGACGAGCAGTACTTC.

The chain joins TRBV6-1 to TRBJ1-5; a possible D gene is TRBD1 (5 bases). V was shortened by 3 bases and J by 6 bases, with 15 bases between the two germline ends. Germline CDR1 is MNHNS and CDR2 is SASEGT. The CDR3 length is 15 residues. CDR3 sequence reads: CASSDLGHRGQPQHF. DNA for the CDR3: TGTGCCAGCAGTGACTTGGGGCACCGGGGTCAGCCCCAGCATTTT.

The rearrangement uses TRBV18 and TRBJ2-5; D gene uncertain. From germline, CDR1 is KGHSH and CDR2 LQKENI. V shed 3 bases and J shed 1 base, with 9 bases lying between them. The CDR3 spans 14 residues. CDR3 protein: CASSPGTPQETQYF. The CDR3 DNA sequence: TGTGCCAGCTCACCCGGAACCCCCCAAGAGACCCAGTACTTC.

The V gene is TRBV20-1, the J gene TRBJ1-2; D is undetermined. The V gene's germline CDR1 is DFQATT and CDR2 SNEGSKA (reference sequence). The CDR3 length is 11 residues. Trimming shortened V by 3 bases and J by 7 bases, and 9 bases separated the two germline ends. CDR3 loop: CSASIWAGYTF. The CDR3 DNA sequence: TGCAGTGCTAGTATCTGGGCTGGCTACACCTTC.

This rearrangement joins TRBV10-3 to TRBJ2-1, with TRBD2 matching over 10 bases. Germline assignment: CDR1 ENHRY and CDR2 SYGVKD. CDR3 length: 17 residues. Trimming took 3 bases from V and 4 from J; bases not matched to a gene: 9. CDR3 DNA sequence: TGTGCCATCAGTGACAGCGGGAGGGCTTCAATATACAATGAGCAGTTCTTC. It encodes CAISDSGRASIYNEQFF.

The rearrangement links TRBV11-3 to TRBJ1-3; D unresolved. Germline lookup yields CDR1 SGHNT and CDR2 YENEEA. The V end was cut by 0 bases, the J end by 3 bases, with 6 bases between. The CDR3 covers 14 residues. As DNA, the CDR3 is TGTGCCAGCAGCTTAGAAGGCCTTGGAAACACCATATATTTT. Its protein product is CASSLEGLGNTIYF.

The rearrangement links TRBV7-3 to TRBJ1-1; 8 bases fit TRBD1. The V gene end was trimmed by 5 bases and the J gene end by 11 bases; junction bases not matched to a gene: 13. Germline loops: CDR1 SGHTA, CDR2 FQGTGA. The CDR3 contains 14 residues. The CDR3 sequence: CASSPGTMRTGAFF. In DNA form, the CDR3 reads TGTGCCAGCAGCCCGGGGACTATGCGGACAGGGGCTTTCTTT.

This CDR3 reads CASSQDYVRTGGSYEQYF. CDR3 sequence (DNA): TGCGCCAGCAGCCAAGATTATGTTAGGACCGGAGGCTCCTACGAGCAGTACTTC. The chain is built from TRBV4-1 and TRBJ2-7; TRBD2 is a possible D gene (5 bases). The CDR3 runs to 18 residues. Trimming took 0 bases from V and 0 from J, leaving 18 bases between them. CDR1 MGHRA and CDR2 YSYEKL come from the germline V gene.

V and J are TRBV6-1 and TRBJ2-7, with D perhaps TRBD2 (5 bases). The ends were cut back, 3 bases at V and 0 bases at J, with 12 bases in the middle. The CDR3 sequence is 15 residues long. Germline CDR1 MNHNS, CDR2 SASEGT. DNA of the CDR3: TGTGCCAGCAGTGAGAGGACGGGAAACTCCTACGAGCAGTACTTC. This encodes CASSERTGNSYEQYF.

This chain links TRBV7-2 with TRBJ2-1; D gene ambiguous. Deletions cut 1 base from V and 4 bases from J, with 5 bases between. The CDR3 has 13 residues. Looked up from germline, CDR1 is SGHTA and CDR2 is FQGNSA. The CDR3 spells CASSLEQYNEQFF. In nucleotides, the CDR3 is TGTGCCAGCAGCTTAGAACAGTACAATGAGCAGTTCTTC.

The chain has TRBV11-2 and TRBJ2-7, with D perhaps assigned TRBD1 or TRBD2 (6 bases each). This CDR3 comprises 14 residues. V lost 1 base and J 2 bases, leaving 9 bases between the germline ends. CDR1 is SGHAT, CDR2 FQNNGV, per germline. DNA for the CDR3: TGTGCCAGCAGCTTAGTAGGGGGGACCTACGAGCAGTACTTC. Protein: CASSLVGGTYEQYF.

The chain employs TRBV6-1 and TRBJ2-3; D possibly corresponds to TRBD1 (5 bases). In germline, CDR1 is MNHNS, CDR2 SASEGT. Trimming stripped 8 bases from V and 2 bases from J, with 14 bases between. There are 14 residues in the CDR3. This CDR3 is CASGPGRVTDTQYF. The DNA of the CDR3 is TGTGCCAGCGGGCCTGGCAGGGTCACAGATACGCAGTATTTT.

In this sample, this clone turned up once. This sequence joins TRBV5-4 and TRBJ1-1; the D is unclear. The CDR3 runs 14 residues. V was cut by 0 bases and J by 1 base, with 7 bases left in between. The germline CDR1 and CDR2 sequences are SGHNT and YYREEE (reference sequence). In nucleotides, the CDR3 is TGTGCCAGCAGCTTGGGGATAGGGAACACTGAAGCTTTCTTT. It codes for CASSLGIGNTEAFF.

This clone was detected only a few times. The V call is TRBV7-9, the J call TRBJ1-2, with 7 bases that match TRBD1. CDR1 is SEHNR and CDR2 is FQNEAQ in the germline V gene (reference sequence). CDR3 length: 14 amino acids. V lost 8 bases to trimming and J lost 4 bases; unmatched junction nucleotides: 10. CDR3 sequence reads: CASSRDRYGYGYTF. DNA for the CDR3: TGTGCCAGCTCTCGGGACAGATACGGCTATGGCTACACCTTC.

This chain uses TRBV9 with TRBJ2-7; 8 nucleotides align to TRBD2. Germline values: CDR1 SGDLS, CDR2 YYNGEE. CDR3 length: 15 residues. J was trimmed by 3 bases and V by 0 bases; bases with no gene match: 5. The CDR3 loop is CASSVEPGRGYEQYF. CDR3 nucleotides: TGTGCCAGCAGCGTAGAGCCCGGGAGGGGCTACGAGCAGTACTTC.

The chain is built from TRBV30 and TRBJ1-2, with TRBD1 matching over 7 bases. The CDR3 loop spans 13 amino acids. V shed 3 bases, J shed 5 bases, and the junction held 6 bases outside the gene matches. Looked up from germline, CDR1 is GTSNPN and CDR2 is SVGIG (reference sequence). The CDR3 protein is CAWRPGQMYGYTF. CDR3 sequence (DNA): TGTGCCTGGAGACCGGGACAGATGTATGGCTACACCTTC.

This chain connects TRBV6-5 to TRBJ1-2, with D uncertain. The CDR3 covers 13 residues. Germline CDR1 and CDR2: MNHEY and SVGAGI. V shed 6 bases and J shed 4 bases, with 12 bases lying between them. The CDR3 sequence: CASSRQSSYGYTF. The CDR3 DNA sequence: TGTGCCAGCAGCCGCCAGAGTAGCTATGGCTACACCTTC.

This sequence joins TRBV7-3 and TRBJ1-2; 9 bases match TRBD1. Germline CDR1 is SGHTA and CDR2 is FQGTGA. The V segment lost 5 bases and the J segment 2 bases; nucleotides outside the gene matches: 6. This CDR3 has 15 residues. CDR3 in DNA: TGTGCCAGCAGCCTGACAGGGGGAGCGAACTATGGCTACACCTTC. Amino acids: CASSLTGGANYGYTF.

V gene TRBV29-1 combines with J gene TRBJ2-1, with D perhaps TRBD1 or TRBD2 (5 bases each). The CDR3 consists of 13 residues. V was pared by 7 bases and J by 4 bases, with 14 bases between. Germline CDR1 reads SQVTM; CDR2 reads ANQGSEA. The CDR3 coding sequence is TGCAGCGCAGCTCGGGGCCTATACAATGAGCAGTTCTTC. It codes for CSAARGLYNEQFF.

This clone was recorded once. The J gene is TRBJ2-5, the V gene TRBV29-1, with 12 bases identical to TRBD2. There are 13 residues in the CDR3. Germline V lookup: CDR1 SQVTM, CDR2 ANQGSEA. This chain's CDR3 is CSARLAGEETQYF. The CDR3, as DNA: TGCAGTGCAAGACTAGCGGGAGAAGAGACCCAGTACTTC.

V and J are TRBV7-9 and TRBJ2-3; D gene unclear. Trimming left V 4 bases short and J 5 bases short, with 7 bases between. Per germline, CDR1 SEHNR and CDR2 FQNEAQ (reference sequence). This CDR3 spans 12 amino acids. The CDR3: CASSSSGDTQYF. CDR3 DNA: TGTGCCAGCAGCTCCTCCGGAGATACGCAGTATTTT.

The chain links TRBV7-2 to TRBJ1-3, with D possibly TRBD1 on 6 matching bases. CDR1 is SGHTA and CDR2 is FQGNSA in the germline V gene. CDR3 size: 15 residues. Trimming cost V 7 bases and J 1 base, with 14 bases left between them. CDR3 sequence: CASTPQDSSGNTIYF. CDR3 nucleotide sequence: TGTGCCAGCACCCCCCAGGACAGTTCTGGAAACACCATATATTTT.

The rearrangement links TRBV5-1 to TRBJ2-5; D is unresolved. This CDR3 is 11 amino acids long. Per the germline V gene, CDR1 is SGHRS and CDR2 is YFSETQ. Trimming removed 6 bases from V and 5 bases from J, with 8 bases in between. Here the CDR3 DNA reads TGCGCCAGCACTCTTCAGGAGACCCAGTACTTC. This codes for CASTLQETQYF.

This clone showed up just once. This chain uses TRBV27 with TRBJ2-3, with 10 positions matching TRBD1. The CDR3 contains 16 residues. Germline V gene data show CDR1 as MNHEY and CDR2 as SMNVEV (reference sequence). Trimming cost V 5 bases and J 5 bases; bases outside gene matches: 10. The DNA for the CDR3 is TGTGCCAGCAGTCTCTCCCGGGACAGGGGTGTAGATACGCAGTATTTT. Its translation is CASSLSRDRGVDTQYF.

The V gene is TRBV7-3, the J gene TRBJ1-1, with D hard to call. The CDR3 sequence is 15 residues long. Deletions cut 2 bases from V and 1 base from J, with 11 bases between. Germline V gene lookup returns CDR1 SGHTA and CDR2 FQGTGA. CDR3 nucleotides: TGTGCCAGCAGCTTAGAGGCCAGGACGAACACTGAAGCTTTCTTT. This encodes CASSLEARTNTEAFF.

The chain links TRBV5-4 to TRBJ2-1, with D hard to call. Germline V gene sequence: CDR1 SGHNT, CDR2 YYREEE (reference sequence). Trimming removed 4 bases at V and 7 bases at J, with 15 bases between. The CDR3 runs 14 residues. The CDR3 nucleotides are TGTGCCAGCAGCACGACCGGACGAGATAATGAGCAGTTCTTC. Protein product: CASSTTGRDNEQFF.